This TCR beta chain stems from a study of T cell responses to AZD1222 COVID-19 vaccine. Overall study findings and caveats: Vaccine-associated CD4 TCRs spanned spike, dominant at 160-218 and 743-854.

Germline CDR1 SNHLY, CDR2 FYNNEI. There are 14 residues in the CDR3. Between the trimmed V and J ends, which lost 9 bases and 6 bases, there was a span of 21 bases. This table comes from immunoSEQ multiplex PCR, and its TCRdb copy is limited to in-frame clones, with some not included. The sample contains under 170,000 clones, 75% to 95% of which appear only once. As regards this clone: The antigen is undetermined.

This clonotype was sampled from an adult who received the AZD1222 COVID-19 vaccine. The specimen was peripheral blood, collected 28 days after the second AZD1222 dose. The chain links TRBV2 to TRBJ2-7; tentative D call: TRBD2 (5 bases). The CDR3 bases are TGTGCCAGTACGTTAGCGCCCCAATCGTCCGAGCAGTACTTC. Residues: CASTLAPQSSEQYF.